The entry below describes one T cell receptor beta chain. This entry comes from a study of blood T cell repertoires in COVID-19. In the study overall: The samples span acute and convalescent COVID-19 from the United States, Italy and Spain. PBMCs, B-cell-depleted T cells, or T cells provided the cDNA or gDNA that made up the material.

The Seattle site enrolled patients during active infection and followed them longitudinally. Germline assignment: CDR1 SGDLS and CDR2 YYNGEE. The J segment lost 6 bases and the V segment lost 7 bases, leaving 9 bases of the junction unmatched. The CDR3 extends over 14 amino acids. Under the authors' procedure: Amplification of reference gene primers was used by the study to estimate nucleated cell counts. This table comes from immunoSEQ multiplex PCR, and its TCRdb copy is limited to in-frame clones, with some not included. Clone size and the V and J calls come from that table; the DNA yielded D and trimming. Of more than 55,000 clones in the sample, more than 80% were seen once.

Material for sequencing was peripheral blood. The TCR originated in a woman aged 55-70 years with COVID-19, enrolled during active disease. The genes are TRBV9 and TRBJ1-2; 10 bases are shared with TRBD1. The CDR3 loop reads CASLREGTGDGYTF. The CDR3 DNA is TGTGCCAGCCTTCGGGAAGGGACAGGGGATGGCTACACCTTC.